A single sample is the source of the 30 T cell receptor beta chains below, sequenced in a study of blood T cell repertoires in COVID-19. Assay used: immunoSEQ multiplex PCR; TCRdb lists only in-frame clones, some missing. The sample comprises over 300,000 clones, around 82% of which are singletons, and roughly 1.2% rests with the top ten. What was sequenced was peripheral blood. The origin of the receptors is a woman aged 50 to 65 with acute or convalescent COVID-19.

V gene TRBV5-5 combines with J gene TRBJ2-3, with TRBD2 matching 7 bases. Germline CDR1 reads SGHKS; CDR2 reads YYEKEE (reference sequence). The CDR3 spans 16 residues. V shed 4 bases, J shed 3 bases, and the junction held 11 bases outside the gene matches. Here the CDR3 reads CASSPQASGLTDTQYF. As DNA, the CDR3 is TGTGCCAGCAGCCCCCAGGCTAGCGGACTAACAGATACGCAGTATTTT. Full variable domain (rest looked up from reference TRBV5-5 and TRBJ2-3): DAGVTQSPTHLIKTRGQQVTLRCSPISGHKSVSWYQQVLGQGPQFIFQYYEKEERGRGNFPDRFSARQFPNYSSELNVNALLLGDSALYLCASSPQASGLTDTQYFGPGTRLTVL.

The rearrangement joins TRBV19 to TRBJ1-2; 8 positions match TRBD1. This CDR3 comprises 16 residues. Germline CDR1 and CDR2: LNHDA and SQIVND (reference sequence). V dropped 4 bases and J dropped 5; count of bases not matched to a gene: 12. For the CDR3, the DNA is TGTGCCAGTAGTACACGGACAGGGCCTTCTAGGTATGGCTACACCTTC. Protein product: CASSTRTGPSRYGYTF.

Written as DNA, the CDR3 is TGCGCCAGCAGCCAAGCCGGGACCAGGGGGGGCAATCAGCCCCAGCATTTT. Translated, it gives CASSQAGTRGGNQPQHF. The chain employs TRBV4-1 and TRBJ1-5, with 7 nucleotides matching TRBD1. With V trimmed by 1 base and J by 2 bases, 8 bases remained unmatched. CDR3 size: 17 residues. CDR1 is MGHRA and CDR2 is YSYEKL in the germline V gene.

J is TRBJ1-1 and V is TRBV7-9; D not resolved. Trimming pared 5 bases from V and 5 bases from J, leaving 15 bases between. CDR1 and CDR2 from the germline V gene are SEHNR and FQNEAQ (reference sequence). The CDR3 totals 14 residues. CDR3 nucleotides: TGTGCCAGCAGCCCTGCGGGCGGGAGGACTGAAGCTTTCTTT. This translates into CASSPAGGRTEAFF.

This clone was observed a few times. The chain links TRBV19 to TRBJ1-4, with D perhaps TRBD1 (5 bases). Germline V lookup: CDR1 LNHDA, CDR2 SQIVND (reference sequence). Trimming left V 9 bases short and J 7 bases short, with 12 bases between. The CDR3 length is 12 residues. CDR3 in amino acids: CASHRQGEKLFF. CDR3 DNA sequence: TGTGCCAGCCACCGGCAGGGTGAAAAACTGTTTTTT.

The chain couples TRBV7-9 to TRBJ1-2; D uncertain. V lost 5 bases and J lost 8, with 12 bases in between. The germline V gene encodes CDR1 SEHNR and CDR2 FQNEAQ (reference sequence). This CDR3 has 12 residues. In nucleotides, the CDR3 is TGTGCCAGCAGCCCCGGGGAACGGGGCTACACCTTC. It encodes CASSPGERGYTF.

The CDR3 DNA follows: TGTGCCACCAGTGATACAGGAAGCTCCTACAATGAGCAGTTCTTC. It encodes CATSDTGSSYNEQFF. V gene TRBV24-1 combines with J gene TRBJ2-1, with TRBD1 as a possible D gene (5 bases). Germline CDR1 is KGHDR and CDR2 is SFDVKD. This CDR3 spans 15 amino acids. V was trimmed by 3 bases and J by 0 bases, leaving 8 bases between them.

V is TRBV4-2 and J is TRBJ1-3; D perhaps matches TRBD1 (6 bases). Germline CDR1 is LGHNA and CDR2 is YNFKEQ. The V and J ends lost 5 bases and 0 bases respectively, with 14 bases between them. The CDR3 has 16 residues. The CDR3 protein is CASSIGQPSSGNTIYF. DNA for the CDR3: TGTGCCAGCAGCATCGGACAGCCGAGCTCTGGAAACACCATATATTTT.

The CDR3 loop reads CASSSRQGPNTGELFF. In nucleotides, the CDR3 is TGTGCCAGCAGTTCCAGACAGGGCCCAAACACCGGGGAGCTGTTTTTT. The V gene is TRBV7-9, the J gene TRBJ2-2; 7 bases line up with TRBD1. The trim removed 6 bases at V and 2 bases at J, leaving 9 bases unmatched. In germline, CDR1 is SEHNR, CDR2 FQNEAQ (reference sequence). The CDR3 loop spans 16 amino acids.

This clone was seen a handful of times. The V gene is TRBV7-9, the J gene TRBJ2-7; a possible D gene is TRBD1 (6 bases). The germline V and J ends were trimmed by 1 base and 1 base, with 14 bases remaining between them. This CDR3 region has 16 residues. CDR1 is SEHNR, CDR2 FQNEAQ, per germline (reference sequence). In DNA, the CDR3 is TGTGCCAGCAGCTTAGGGGGCCAGGGGTCTTCCTACGAGCAGTACGTC. Translating gives CASSLGGQGSSYEQYV.

The chain carries TRBV5-1 and TRBJ2-5; maybe TRBD2 (6 bases). The germline V and J ends were trimmed by 4 bases and 2 bases, with 15 bases remaining between them. Germline CDR1 SGHRS, CDR2 YFSETQ. The CDR3 runs 15 residues. CDR3 sequence reads: CASSPGAGLQETQYF. The DNA for the CDR3 is TGCGCCAGCAGCCCCGGGGCGGGGTTACAAGAGACCCAGTACTTC.

The chain carries TRBV7-8 and TRBJ1-1; the D is unclear. The V end lost 8 bases, the J end lost 6 bases, and 10 bases lay between the germline ends. Germline V gene sequence: CDR1 SGHVS, CDR2 FQNEAQ. The length of the CDR3 is 11 residues. The CDR3 here is CASGVSSEAFF. The CDR3 region has the DNA TGTGCCAGCGGAGTGAGCTCTGAAGCTTTCTTT.

J is TRBJ2-7 and V is TRBV27; 11 bases match TRBD1. With 6 bases clipped from V and 5 bases from J, the junction kept 6 bases outside the gene matches. Germline V gives CDR1 MNHEY, CDR2 SMNVEV (reference sequence). This CDR3 has 14 amino acids. The CDR3, as DNA: TGTGCCAGCAGCCGGGACAGGGGGATCAACGAGCAGTACTTC. As protein: CASSRDRGINEQYF.

The chain is built from TRBV9 and TRBJ1-5, with 8 bases fitting TRBD1. V shed 8 bases, J shed 0 bases, and the junction held 7 bases outside the gene matches. Germline CDR1 is SGDLS and CDR2 is YYNGEE. CDR3 size: 15 residues. CDR3 nucleotides: TGTGCCAGGTGGGGACAGGCCTATAGCAATCAGCCCCAGCATTTT. Amino acid sequence: CARWGQAYSNQPQHF. The full variable domain, completed using reference TRBV9 and TRBJ1-5, is DSGVTQTPKHLITATGQRVTLRCSPRSGDLSVYWYQQSLDQGLQFLIQYYNGEERAKGNILERFSAQQFPDLHSELNLSSLELGDSALYFCARWGQAYSNQPQHFGDGTRLSIL.

The chain couples TRBV5-8 to TRBJ1-5; 10 bases line up with TRBD1. Trimming took 4 bases from V and 0 from J; bases not matched to a gene: 10. Germline V gene lookup returns CDR1 SGHTS and CDR2 YDEGEE. The CDR3 runs 18 residues. The CDR3 coding sequence is TGTGCCAGCAGCCGCGACAGGGGGCAGTCATTTAGCAATCAGCCCCAGCATTTT. Protein product: CASSRDRGQSFSNQPQHF.

The chain uses TRBV12-5 and TRBJ2-5, with 10 bases matching TRBD2. CDR1 is LGHNT, CDR2 FRNRAP, per germline. V was pared by 0 bases and J by 5 bases, with 15 bases of the junction left unmatched. The CDR3 covers 19 residues. CDR3 amino acids: CASGLVSASGGPQGETQYF. The DNA of the CDR3 is TGTGCTAGTGGTTTGGTATCGGCTAGCGGGGGTCCGCAGGGTGAGACCCAGTACTTC.

J is TRBJ2-3 and V is TRBV27; D is possibly TRBD2 (5 bases). V dropped 2 bases and J dropped 4 bases, with 22 bases sitting between them. The germline V gene encodes CDR1 MNHEY and CDR2 SMNVEV (reference sequence). The CDR3 runs 18 residues. CDR3 protein: CASSLIWAREAVSDTQYF. CDR3 bases: TGTGCCAGCAGTTTAATTTGGGCGAGGGAAGCAGTCTCAGATACGCAGTATTTT.

The CDR3 DNA is TGCAGCGTTGATGGGGGCCCCGACACTGAAGCTTTCTTT. It translates to CSVDGGPDTEAFF. V usage is TRBV29-1 and J usage is TRBJ1-1; a weak D match, TRBD1 (6 bases). V lost 3 bases and J 3 bases, leaving 11 bases between the germline ends. The CDR3 consists of 13 residues. From germline, CDR1 is SQVTM and CDR2 ANQGSEA.

The rearrangement links TRBV6-5 to TRBJ1-4, with a tentative D call TRBD1 (6 bases). V was clipped by 0 bases and J by 11 bases, with 10 bases between them. Germline V gives CDR1 MNHEY, CDR2 SVGAGI. The CDR3 loop spans 13 amino acids. The CDR3 sequence is CASSYSRGWKLFF. The CDR3, as DNA: TGTGCCAGCAGTTACTCGAGGGGGTGGAAACTGTTTTTT.

The rearrangement joins TRBV19 to TRBJ1-2, with 10 bases aligning to TRBD1. This CDR3 spans 14 amino acids. CDR1 LNHDA and CDR2 SQIVND come from the germline V gene (reference sequence). With 5 bases clipped from V and 4 bases from J, the junction kept 4 bases outside the gene matches. CDR3 loop: CASSSTGGSYGYTF. The CDR3 nucleotides read TGTGCCAGTAGTTCGACAGGGGGCAGCTATGGCTACACCTTC.

V is TRBV24-1 and J is TRBJ2-7; D unclear. The CDR3 is 16 amino acids. Germline CDR1 is KGHDR and CDR2 is SFDVKD. The V and J ends lost 4 bases and 4 bases respectively, with 19 bases between them. The DNA for the CDR3 is TGTGCCACCAGTGACTCTGCGACTCCTAAGCAATACGAGCAGTACGTC. Its protein product is CATSDSATPKQYEQYV.

V usage is TRBV7-9 and J usage is TRBJ2-2; 7 nucleotides agree with TRBD1. V lost 5 bases, J lost 4 bases, and 10 bases stayed unmatched. Germline lookup yields CDR1 SEHNR and CDR2 FQNEAQ (reference sequence). This CDR3 comprises 16 residues. In DNA, the CDR3 is TGTGCCAGCAGCGTACGACAGGGAAGGAGCACCGGGGAGCTGTTTTTT. Its translation is CASSVRQGRSTGELFF.

V and J are TRBV20-1 and TRBJ2-3, with D possibly being TRBD2 (5 bases). From germline, CDR1 is DFQATT and CDR2 SNEGSKA (reference sequence). The germline V and J ends were trimmed by 3 bases and 6 bases, with 13 bases remaining between them. The CDR3 length is 13 residues. The CDR3 spells CSASRVRRDTQYF. The CDR3 nucleotides are TGCAGTGCTAGTCGCGTGAGGAGGGATACGCAGTATTTT.

The chain joins TRBV7-2 to TRBJ1-6; 9 bases align to TRBD1. Germline values: CDR1 SGHTA, CDR2 FQGNSA. The CDR3 runs to 15 residues. V shed 5 bases and J 9 bases; nucleotides not matched to a gene: 8. CDR3 nucleotide sequence: TGTGCCAGCAGCCCAGGCGGGACAGGGAGTTCACCCCTCCACTTT. Protein product: CASSPGGTGSSPLHF.

The chain employs TRBV30 and TRBJ1-4; D is undetermined. V was pared by 4 bases and J by 10 bases, with 13 bases between. Germline lookup yields CDR1 GTSNPN and CDR2 SVGIG (reference sequence). CDR3 size: 12 residues. CDR3: CAWNTAERKLFF. CDR3 coding DNA: TGTGCCTGGAACACGGCGGAGCGAAAACTGTTTTTT. The whole variable domain, remainder taken from reference TRBV30 and TRBJ1-4, is SQTIHQWPATLVQPVGSPLSLECTVEGTSNPNLYWYRQAAGRGLQLLFYSVGIGQISSEVPQNLSASRPQDRQFILSSKKLLLSDSGFYLCAWNTAERKLFFGSGTQLSVL.

This sequence joins TRBV11-3 and TRBJ1-1; D perhaps matches TRBD1 (6 bases). Trimming took off 5 bases at V and 6 bases at J, with 13 bases between the two ends. Germline values: CDR1 SGHNT, CDR2 YENEEA. The CDR3 consists of 13 residues. The CDR3: CASSKTGIPEAFF. CDR3 nucleotide sequence: TGTGCCAGCAGCAAAACAGGGATACCTGAAGCTTTCTTT. Full variable domain (missing parts from reference TRBV11-3 and TRBJ1-1): EAGVVQSPRYKIIEKKQPVAFWCNPISGHNTLYWYLQNLGQGPELLIRYENEEAVDDSQLPKDRFSAERLKGVDSTLKIQPAELGDSAVYLCASSKTGIPEAFFGQGTRLTVV.

This clone was seen only once. The chain combines TRBV27 with TRBJ1-5; weak D call: TRBD1 (5 bases). The CDR3 runs to 15 residues. Germline V gene sequence: CDR1 MNHEY, CDR2 SMNVEV (reference sequence). Trimming shortened V by 7 bases and J by 1 base, and 14 bases separated the two germline ends. Here the CDR3 reads CASTPEGLSNQPQHF. As DNA, the CDR3 is TGTGCCAGCACCCCCGAGGGACTAAGCAATCAGCCCCAGCATTTT.

The chain uses TRBV6-5 and TRBJ1-5, with D possibly matching TRBD1 (6 bases). Germline loops: CDR1 MNHEY, CDR2 SVGAGI. Trimming took off 2 bases at V and 1 base at J, with 12 bases between the two ends. This CDR3 spans 16 amino acids. The CDR3 is CASSYRAGESNQPQHF. CDR3 nucleotide sequence: TGTGCCAGCAGTTACAGGGCAGGGGAGAGCAATCAGCCCCAGCATTTT.

This clone was observed a few times. The chain employs TRBV10-3 and TRBJ1-1, with 9 bases fitting TRBD1. The CDR3 covers 13 residues. Germline V gene lookup returns CDR1 ENHRY and CDR2 SYGVKD. V gave up 6 bases and J gave up 4 bases; unmatched junction bases: 3. The chain's CDR3 is CAIRGTGSTEAFF. In DNA form, the CDR3 reads TGTGCCATCAGGGGGACAGGGAGCACTGAAGCTTTCTTT.

V is TRBV5-5 and J is TRBJ2-7, with TRBD2 matching over 8 bases. Germline V gives CDR1 SGHKS, CDR2 YYEKEE (reference sequence). This CDR3 region has 15 residues. Trimming took 4 bases from V and 0 from J; bases not matched to a gene: 6. The CDR3 sequence is CASSRAGANSYEQYV. CDR3 DNA: TGTGCCAGCAGCCGAGCGGGGGCAAACTCCTACGAGCAGTACGTC.